This TCR beta chain emerged from a study of blood T cell repertoires in COVID-19. Study in general: Sources were T cells, B-cell-depleted T cells, or PBMCs; the material itself was cDNA or gDNA.

Residents of 24 US areas, aged roughly 18 to 89 years, made up the participants. Trimming cost V 4 bases and J 4 bases; bases outside gene matches: 7. This CDR3 spans 17 amino acids. The V gene's germline CDR1 is SGHAT and CDR2 FQNNGV. In the study's own analysis: It was from reference gene primer amplification that nucleated cell counts were estimated. Sequenced by immunoSEQ multiplex PCR; TCRdb stores in-frame clones only, minus some. V and J calls and clone size come straight from that table; D and trimming were deduced from the DNA. The sample records approximately 200,000 clones, 70% to 90% being singletons.

This chain joins TRBV11-2 and TRBJ2-1; the match to TRBD2 covers 13 bases. Source material: PBMCs or T cells enriched from blood (not recorded which). The TCR originated in a man aged 30 to 39 who had recovered from COVID-19. CDR3 region: CASSSLLAGGQYNEQFF. The CDR3 DNA reads TGTGCCAGCAGCTCCCTACTAGCGGGGGGGCAATACAATGAGCAGTTCTTC. The full variable domain, rest sourced from reference TRBV11-2 and TRBJ2-1, is EAGVAQSPRYKIIEKRQSVAFWCNPISGHATLYWYQQILGQGPKLLIQFQNNGVVDDSQLPKDRFSAERLKGVDSTLKIQPAKLEDSAVYLCASSSLLAGGQYNEQFFGPGTRLTVL.